This passage covers 29 T cell receptor beta chains from one sample sequenced in a study of T cell changes during pregnancy in multiple sclerosis. TCRdb's table, derived via immunoSEQ multiplex PCR, lists solely in-frame clones and lacks some. Of about 40,000 clones listed, 85% to 95% are singletons. The sequencing here drew on CD8+ T cells from peripheral blood mononuclear cells, taken in the third trimester of pregnancy. Every receptor here comes from a female donor with multiple sclerosis, enrolled in a pregnancy study.

The chain is built from TRBV6-5 and TRBJ2-7; TRBD1 matches at 7 bases. The germline V gene encodes CDR1 MNHEY and CDR2 SVGAGI. Trimming took 2 bases from V and 0 from J; bases not matched to a gene: 4. CDR3 length equals 15 residues. The CDR3 coding sequence is TGTGCCAGCAGTTACCACCGGGACAGCTCCTACGAGCAGTACTTC. Translation gives CASSYHRDSSYEQYF.

This chain connects TRBV19 to TRBJ1-1, with D possibly matching TRBD1 (5 bases). The V gene's germline CDR1 is LNHDA and CDR2 SQIVND (reference sequence). Between the trimmed V and J ends, which lost 5 bases and 4 bases, there was a span of 14 bases. The CDR3 length is 14 residues. CDR3 residues: CASSDLGRGTEAFF. CDR3 sequence (DNA): TGTGCCAGTAGTGACTTGGGGAGGGGCACTGAAGCTTTCTTT.

The CDR3 sequence: CASSPNRGFTDTQYF. In nucleotides, the CDR3 is TGTGCCAGCAGTCCAAATCGGGGGTTCACAGATACGCAGTATTTT. The chain combines TRBV27 with TRBJ2-3, with D perhaps matching TRBD2 (6 bases). The CDR3 runs to 15 residues. Looked up from germline, CDR1 is MNHEY and CDR2 is SMNVEV (reference sequence). V lost 5 bases and J 2 bases, leaving 14 bases between the germline ends.

The genes are TRBV7-8 and TRBJ1-4; D possibly corresponds to TRBD1 (6 bases). The germline V gene has CDR1 SGHVS and CDR2 FQNEAQ. This CDR3 comprises 16 residues. With 5 bases removed from V and 0 bases from J, the gap between germline ends came to 13 bases. DNA for the CDR3: TGTGCCAGCAGCCCCTTGGGGGCCCCAACTAATGAAAAACTGTTTTTT. Protein sequence: CASSPLGAPTNEKLFF.

The V and J genes are TRBV6-5 and TRBJ1-1; no clear D. There are 14 residues in the CDR3. Germline V gene lookup returns CDR1 MNHEY and CDR2 SVGAGI. The V end lost 2 bases, the J end lost 1 base, and 8 bases lay between the germline ends. The CDR3 sequence: CASSYLEGNTEAFF. The CDR3 DNA follows: TGTGCCAGCAGTTACCTGGAGGGGAACACTGAAGCTTTCTTT.

The chain uses TRBV5-4 and TRBJ1-1; D is perhaps TRBD1 (5 bases). The germline V gene has CDR1 SGHNT and CDR2 YYREEE (reference sequence). Trimming removed 3 bases from V and 7 bases from J, with 16 bases in between. The CDR3 consists of 14 residues. The CDR3 nucleotides are TGTGCCAGCAGCTCTGTCAGGGAAGGGGTTGAAGCTTTCTTT. It encodes CASSSVREGVEAFF.

The chain is built from TRBV6-6 and TRBJ1-1; no clear D. From germline, CDR1 is MNHNY and CDR2 SVGAGI (reference sequence). The V end was cut by 3 bases, the J end by 7 bases, with 15 bases between. The CDR3 is made up of 14 amino acids. The CDR3 protein is CASSYREVPIEAFF. DNA for the CDR3: TGTGCCAGCAGTTATCGGGAAGTCCCCATTGAAGCTTTCTTT.

CDR3 region: CASSPTGATEAFF. In DNA, the CDR3 is TGTGCCAGCAGCCCGACAGGGGCCACTGAAGCTTTCTTT. V gene TRBV11-2 combines with J gene TRBJ1-1, with 8 positions matching TRBD1. V shed 5 bases and J 4 bases; nucleotides not matched to a gene: 3. Germline V lookup: CDR1 SGHAT, CDR2 FQNNGV. The CDR3 has 13 residues.

The chain links TRBV6-6 to TRBJ2-3; 9 nucleotides line up with TRBD2. This CDR3 contains 15 residues. The junction had 7 bases not matched to a gene; V was cut back by 3 bases and J by 6 bases. From germline, CDR1 is MNHNY and CDR2 SVGAGI (reference sequence). CDR3: CASSYVAGAADTQYF. The CDR3 DNA sequence: TGTGCCAGCAGTTATGTAGCGGGGGCCGCGGATACGCAGTATTTT.

The chain couples TRBV2 to TRBJ1-1; no clear D gene. The CDR3 covers 14 residues. V lost 6 bases and J lost 3, with 14 bases in between. Germline V lookup: CDR1 SNHLY, CDR2 FYNNEI. The CDR3 here is CASRVEEGDTEAFF. The CDR3 DNA follows: TGTGCCAGCAGGGTTGAGGAGGGAGACACTGAAGCTTTCTTT.

This clone was counted a few times. V usage is TRBV4-2 and J usage is TRBJ2-3; unclear D gene. Looked up from germline, CDR1 is LGHNA and CDR2 is YNFKEQ. Trimming removed 0 bases from V and 6 bases from J, with 13 bases in between. The CDR3 is 15 residues long. This chain's CDR3 is CASSQDFATVDTQYF. The CDR3 coding sequence is TGTGCCAGCAGCCAAGATTTCGCAACAGTCGATACGCAGTATTTT.

The chain combines TRBV5-8 with TRBJ2-5; 7 bases align to TRBD2. This CDR3 has 16 residues. Germline V gene data show CDR1 as SGHTS and CDR2 as YDEGEE. The junction had 10 bases not matched to a gene; V was cut back by 4 bases and J by 1 base. The CDR3 loop reads CASSLIGTGGQETQYF. The CDR3, as DNA: TGTGCCAGCAGCCTTATCGGCACGGGGGGCCAAGAGACCCAGTACTTC.

The chain joins TRBV7-9 to TRBJ2-1, with D possibly TRBD2 on 6 matching bases. The CDR3 has 15 amino acids. V lost 7 bases, J lost 1 base, and 14 bases lay in between. Germline V gene lookup returns CDR1 SEHNR and CDR2 FQNEAQ (reference sequence). The CDR3 spells CASNGVEGSYNEQFF. The CDR3, as DNA: TGTGCCAGCAATGGGGTGGAGGGATCCTACAATGAGCAGTTCTTC.

The chain carries TRBV5-6 and TRBJ1-5; 8 bases are shared with TRBD1. The CDR3 extends over 15 amino acids. The V and J ends lost 2 bases and 4 bases, in that order; junction bases with no gene match: 5. In germline, CDR1 is SGHDT, CDR2 YYEEEE. The CDR3 nucleotides read TGTGCCAGCAGCTTCGGGACAGGCCCAAATCAGCCCCAGCATTTT. This encodes CASSFGTGPNQPQHF.

V is TRBV27 and J is TRBJ1-2, with D tentatively TRBD1 (6 bases). Germline V gene sequence: CDR1 MNHEY, CDR2 SMNVEV (reference sequence). V lost 5 bases and J lost 6, with 13 bases in between. This CDR3 is built from 13 residues. CDR3 sequence (DNA): TGTGCCAGCAGTCCCGGACAGAGAGATGGCTACACCTTC. This sequence encodes CASSPGQRDGYTF.

The rearrangement uses TRBV7-8 and TRBJ1-4; D is perhaps TRBD1 (5 bases). With 7 bases removed from V and 4 bases from J, the gap between germline ends came to 10 bases. This CDR3 spans 13 amino acids. The germline V gene has CDR1 SGHVS and CDR2 FQNEAQ. CDR3 coding DNA: TGTGCCAGCACCCTCGACAGTAATGAAAAACTGTTTTTT. Amino acid sequence: CASTLDSNEKLFF.

The gene calls are TRBV9 and TRBJ2-1; 7 bases agree with TRBD2. The V and J ends lost 2 bases and 9 bases, in that order; junction bases with no gene match: 5. Germline CDR1 is SGDLS and CDR2 is YYNGEE. CDR3 length: 13 residues. Here the CDR3 reads CASSVGGVTEQFF. CDR3 DNA sequence: TGTGCCAGCAGCGTGGGAGGGGTGACTGAGCAGTTCTTC.

The rearrangement links TRBV6-4 to TRBJ2-3; 12 bases are a match to TRBD2. The CDR3 is made up of 16 amino acids. Germline lookup yields CDR1 MRHNA and CDR2 SNTAGT. V lost 2 bases and J lost 4; bases outside the gene matches: 4. The CDR3 DNA sequence: TGTGCCAGCAGTGACGGGTCTAGCGGGGGGGCAGATACGCAGTATTTT. It is translated as CASSDGSSGGADTQYF.

This clone showed up just a few times. The V call is TRBV2, the J call TRBJ1-5, with D maybe TRBD1 (5 bases). CDR3 size: 13 residues. Germline V lookup: CDR1 SNHLY, CDR2 FYNNEI. Deletions cut 3 bases from V and 7 bases from J, with 10 bases between. This CDR3 reads CASSEAGWQPQHF. CDR3 DNA sequence: TGTGCCAGCAGTGAGGCAGGGTGGCAGCCCCAGCATTTT.

The V call is TRBV7-6, the J call TRBJ2-1; 12 positions match TRBD2. Per germline, CDR1 SGHVS and CDR2 FNYEAQ. The trim removed 5 bases at V and 8 bases at J, leaving 7 bases unmatched. The CDR3 totals 15 residues. The CDR3 loop reads CASSPSGGGFDEQFF. CDR3 nucleotides: TGTGCCAGCAGCCCTAGCGGGGGGGGCTTCGATGAGCAGTTCTTC.

The gene calls are TRBV19 and TRBJ2-7; a possible D gene is TRBD1 (6 bases). CDR1 is LNHDA, CDR2 SQIVND, per germline (reference sequence). V shed 0 bases and J shed 2 bases, with 11 bases lying between them. The CDR3 runs 15 residues. CDR3 coding DNA: TGTGCCAGTAGTATAGAGGGACAACGGACCTACGAGCAGTACTTC. Translation gives CASSIEGQRTYEQYF. Looking up the rest from reference TRBV19 and TRBJ2-7 gives the full variable domain: DGGITQSPKYLFRKEGQNVTLSCEQNLNHDAMYWYRQDPGQGLRLIYYSQIVNDFQKGDIAEGYSVSREKKESFPLTVTSAQKNPTAFYLCASSIEGQRTYEQYFGPGTRLTVT.

The V and J genes are TRBV27 and TRBJ1-1, with a tentative D call TRBD1 (6 bases). CDR3 size: 13 residues. Germline loops: CDR1 MNHEY, CDR2 SMNVEV (reference sequence). Trimming left V 5 bases short and J 5 bases short, with 12 bases between. The CDR3 reads CASSPGGGTEAFF. The CDR3 DNA reads TGTGCCAGCAGTCCGGGGGGCGGGACTGAAGCTTTCTTT.

This clone was detected only once. The chain carries TRBV6-6 and TRBJ2-1, with TRBD1 identical over 8 bases. Losses at the gene ends were 7 bases for V and 6 bases for J; bases not matched to a gene: 5. The germline V gene has CDR1 MNHNY and CDR2 SVGAGI (reference sequence). The CDR3 covers 13 residues. CDR3 sequence reads: CASTRGPSNEQFF. The DNA of the CDR3 is TGTGCCAGCACCAGGGGGCCGTCCAATGAGCAGTTCTTC.

This chain links TRBV10-2 with TRBJ2-7; D perhaps matches TRBD2 (5 bases). The CDR3 is 12 amino acids. CDR1 and CDR2 from the germline V gene are WSHSY and SAAADI. V was trimmed by 6 bases and J by 4 bases, leaving 10 bases between them. The CDR3 sequence: CASRGAGYEQYF. In DNA form, the CDR3 reads TGCGCCAGCAGGGGCGCGGGTTACGAGCAGTACTTC.

This clone was observed once. This chain links TRBV29-1 with TRBJ1-2; D might be TRBD1 (6 bases). The CDR3 has 15 amino acids. The germline V gene encodes CDR1 SQVTM and CDR2 ANQGSEA. Deletions cut 0 bases from V and 2 bases from J, with 13 bases between. Written as DNA, the CDR3 is TGCAGCGTTGAAGACTTCACAGGGCCCAACTATGGCTACACCTTC. Its translation: CSVEDFTGPNYGYTF.

This clone was counted once. The gene calls are TRBV6-5 and TRBJ1-1, with a tentative D call TRBD1 (6 bases). V was trimmed by 0 bases and J by 11 bases, leaving 22 bases between them. This CDR3 is built from 16 residues. Germline CDR1 MNHEY, CDR2 SVGAGI. CDR3 bases: TGTGCCAGCAGTTACTCCTCAGGGGAGTGGATGGGTGAGGCTTTCTTT. Amino acids: CASSYSSGEWMGEAFF.

The rearrangement links TRBV25-1 to TRBJ2-7; 7 nucleotides agree with TRBD1. The CDR3 contains 15 residues. Trimming at V came to 4 bases and at J to 3 bases, leaving 9 bases not matched to a gene. Germline loops: CDR1 MGHDK, CDR2 SYGVNS. CDR3 sequence reads: CASSAPWTGRYEQYF. CDR3 nucleotides: TGTGCCAGCAGTGCCCCCTGGACAGGTCGCTACGAGCAGTACTTC.

This clone was seen once. The chain uses TRBV7-2 and TRBJ2-5, with a tentative D call TRBD1 (7 bases). CDR3 length: 15 amino acids. Germline V gene data show CDR1 as SGHTA and CDR2 as FQGNSA. V lost 3 bases and J lost 3, with 14 bases in between. CDR3 nucleotides: TGTGCCAGCAGCTTCCTAGGGGGCGGGAAAGAGACCCAGTACTTC. It encodes CASSFLGGGKETQYF.

The chain uses TRBV6-1 and TRBJ2-6; D is unclear. The CDR3 consists of 15 residues. Germline-derived CDR1 and CDR2 are MNHNS and SASEGT. Trimming took 3 bases from V and 1 from J, leaving 7 bases between them. CDR3 DNA sequence: TGTGCCAGCAGTGAGAACGGGTCTGGGGCCAACGTCCTGACTTTC. Residues: CASSENGSGANVLTF.